The 16 T cell receptor beta chains below come from one sample, sequenced in a study of T cells in Graves' hyperthyroidism and ophthalmopathy. TCR beta CDR3 regions were amplified from RNA. The study used the HTBI primer set for a first-round RT-PCR of the TCR CDR3. MiXCR was run by TCRdb on the multiplex PCR reads, yielding one entry per CDR3 protein. There are over 650,000 distinct CDR3 sequences in the sample; 45% occur only once, and approximately 6.8% lies in the top ten. The sample was peripheral blood or thyroid tissue (not recorded which). The receptors stem from an adult man with Graves' disease, either hyperthyroidism or ophthalmopathy (not recorded which).

The J gene is TRBJ1-2, the V gene TRBV5-1; possible D gene TRBD1, 5 bases. V gave up 4 bases and J gave up 3 bases, with 16 bases separating them. The CDR3 is 15 residues long. Per germline, CDR1 SGHRS and CDR2 YFSETQ. In DNA, the CDR3 is TGCGCCAGCAGCCTATTCGGGCAGGGAGACTATGGCTACACCTTC. Residues: CASSLFGQGDYGYTF.

This clonotype was observed at least ten times. V is TRBV10-3 and J is TRBJ2-7, with D unclear. Germline V gene sequence: CDR1 ENHRY, CDR2 SYGVKD. With 5 bases removed from V and 3 bases from J, the gap between germline ends came to 5 bases. The CDR3 totals 11 residues. The CDR3 DNA sequence: TGTGCCATCAGTAAGGGCTACGAGCAGTACTTC. Its translation is CAISKGYEQYF.

The rearrangement joins TRBV6-5 to TRBJ1-5, with a weak D call TRBD1 (5 bases). Trimming took off 8 bases at V and 1 base at J, with 9 bases between the two ends. This CDR3 spans 13 amino acids. Germline CDR1 and CDR2: MNHEY and SVGAGI. CDR3 nucleotide sequence: TGTGCCAGCGGGGGTAGGAGCAATCAGCCCCAGCATTTT. Translated: CASGGRSNQPQHF.

There are many counts of this clonotype. The chain couples TRBV7-2 to TRBJ2-7; 14 bases align to TRBD2. CDR1 and CDR2 from the germline V gene are SGHTA and FQGNSA. Unmatched junction bases numbered 6, after V lost 6 bases and J lost 5 bases. The CDR3 is made up of 15 amino acids. CDR3 bases: TGTGCCAGCAGGCGACTAGCGGGGGGGCAGAACGAGCAGTACTTC. This gives the protein CASRRLAGGQNEQYF.

This clonotype was recorded a few times. The chain carries TRBV20-1 and TRBJ2-7; tentative D call: TRBD1 (6 bases). The CDR3 spans 16 residues. The V and J ends lost 1 base and 3 bases respectively, with 19 bases between them. Germline V CDR1 and CDR2: DFQATT, SNEGSKA (reference sequence). Written as DNA, the CDR3 is TGCAGTGCTAGAGGGGACGGACAGAAAGGGGTCTACGAGCAGTACTTC. Translating gives CSARGDGQKGVYEQYF.

This clonotype came up many times. The chain has TRBV7-2 and TRBJ1-4; 7 positions agree with TRBD1. Trimming cost V 1 base and J 6 bases; bases outside gene matches: 2. The CDR3 spans 14 residues. Per the germline V gene, CDR1 is SGHTA and CDR2 is FQGNSA. CDR3: CASSLEGGDEKLFF. In DNA, the CDR3 is TGTGCCAGCAGCTTAGAAGGGGGCGATGAAAAACTGTTTTTT.

The genes are TRBV19 and TRBJ1-2; D uncertain. The CDR3 is 12 residues long. V lost 0 bases and J lost 2, with 1 base in between. CDR1 and CDR2 (germline): LNHDA, SQIVND (reference sequence). The CDR3 is CASSIENYGYTF. CDR3 coding DNA: TGTGCCAGTAGTATAGAAAACTATGGCTACACCTTC.

The chain employs TRBV7-9 and TRBJ1-2, with D unclear. V lost 5 bases and J lost 4, with 20 bases in between. CDR1 and CDR2 (germline): SEHNR, FQNEAQ (reference sequence). CDR3 length: 16 residues. CDR3 residues: CASSHPLLSGLYGYTF. In nucleotides, the CDR3 is TGTGCCAGCAGCCACCCCCTTTTATCAGGCCTCTATGGCTACACCTTC. The whole variable domain, filled in from reference TRBV7-9 and TRBJ1-2, reads DTGVSQNPRHKITKRGQNVTFRCDPISEHNRLYWYRQTLGQGPEFLTYFQNEAQLEKSRLLSDRFSAERPKGSFSTLEIQRTEQGDSAMYLCASSHPLLSGLYGYTFGSGTRLTVV.

This chain links TRBV7-8 with TRBJ2-2, with 7 bases that match TRBD1. Germline V lookup: CDR1 SGHVS, CDR2 FQNEAQ. J lost 4 bases, V lost 3 bases, and 5 bases had no gene match. The CDR3 length is 15 residues. CDR3 sequence (DNA): TGTGCCAGCAGCTTGGGGACAGACAGCACCGGGGAGCTGTTTTTT. Amino acids: CASSLGTDSTGELFF. The full variable domain, in which reference TRBV7-8 and TRBJ2-2 provide the parts outside the CDR3, is GAGVSQSPRYKVAKRGQDVALRCDPISGHVSLFWYQQALGQGPEFLTYFQNEAQLDKSGLPSDRFFAERPEGSVSTLKIQRTQQEDSAVYLCASSLGTDSTGELFFGEGSRLTVL.

The CDR3 sequence: CSVVRDRLNTEAFF. The CDR3, as DNA: TGCAGCGTTGTCCGGGACAGGTTGAACACTGAAGCTTTCTTT. This chain connects TRBV29-1 to TRBJ1-1, with 8 bases matching TRBD1. Germline CDR1 and CDR2: SQVTM and ANQGSEA. Trimming cost V 4 bases and J 0 bases; bases outside gene matches: 4. The length of the CDR3 is 14 residues.

This clonotype was counted a few times. This chain uses TRBV12-5 with TRBJ1-2; tentative D call: TRBD1 (6 bases). This CDR3 spans 15 amino acids. V was cut by 1 base and J by 3 bases, with 12 bases left in between. Per germline, CDR1 LGHNT and CDR2 FRNRAP. As DNA, the CDR3 is TGTGCTAGTGGTTTGGCAGGGGCTATATACTATGGCTACACCTTC. It codes for CASGLAGAIYYGYTF.

There are many counts of this clonotype. This chain uses TRBV2 with TRBJ1-5; D remains ambiguous. The length of the CDR3 is 15 residues. Germline values: CDR1 SNHLY, CDR2 FYNNEI. V shed 6 bases and J shed 0 bases, with 12 bases lying between them. CDR3 sequence reads: CASRKGGYSNQPQHF. CDR3 DNA: TGTGCCAGCAGGAAGGGCGGATATAGCAATCAGCCCCAGCATTTT.

About this clonotype: A read error may account for a junction end that differs from germline. The chain links TRBV10-3 to TRBJ2-7; no reliable D call. CDR1 is ENHRY and CDR2 is SYGVKD in the germline V gene. This CDR3 contains 9 residues. This CDR3 reads CAINIGQNF. Here the CDR3 DNA reads TGTGCCATCAATATAGGGCAGAACTTC.

This clonotype was seen only a few times. The rearrangement links TRBV9 to TRBJ1-2; perhaps TRBD1 as D (6 bases). Trimming took 2 bases from V and 4 from J, leaving 12 bases between them. Per the germline V gene, CDR1 is SGDLS and CDR2 is YYNGEE. CDR3 length: 14 amino acids. The CDR3 region has the DNA TGTGCCAGCAGCGTTGAGGGGGGATTCTATGGCTACACCTTC. Its protein is CASSVEGGFYGYTF. The complete variable domain, with remaining parts taken from reference TRBV9 and TRBJ1-2, reads DSGVTQTPKHLITATGQRVTLRCSPRSGDLSVYWYQQSLDQGLQFLIQYYNGEERAKGNILERFSAQQFPDLHSELNLSSLELGDSALYFCASSVEGGFYGYTFGSGTRLTVV.

V is TRBV7-8 and J is TRBJ2-5; D gene unclear. V gave up 6 bases and J gave up 5 bases, with 13 bases separating them. This CDR3 has 13 amino acids. Germline lookup yields CDR1 SGHVS and CDR2 FQNEAQ. CDR3 region: CASRAEGWETQYF. The DNA of the CDR3 is TGTGCCAGCAGGGCAGAAGGCTGGGAGACCCAGTACTTC.

This clonotype showed up just once. J is TRBJ1-6 and V is TRBV7-6; TRBD1 agrees at 7 bases. Unmatched junction bases numbered 8, after V lost 5 bases and J lost 7 bases. CDR1 and CDR2 (germline): SGHVS, FNYEAQ. The CDR3 totals 15 residues. The CDR3 loop is CASSLRQGWNSPLHF. The CDR3 region has the DNA TGTGCCAGCAGCCTGAGACAGGGTTGGAATTCACCCCTCCACTTT. The variable domain in full, completed from reference TRBV7-6 and TRBJ1-6, reads GAGVSQSPRYKVTKRGQDVALRCDPISGHVSLYWYRQALGQGPEFLTYFNYEAQQDKSGLPNDRFSAERPEGSISTLTIQRTEQRDSAMYRCASSLRQGWNSPLHFGNGTRLTVT.